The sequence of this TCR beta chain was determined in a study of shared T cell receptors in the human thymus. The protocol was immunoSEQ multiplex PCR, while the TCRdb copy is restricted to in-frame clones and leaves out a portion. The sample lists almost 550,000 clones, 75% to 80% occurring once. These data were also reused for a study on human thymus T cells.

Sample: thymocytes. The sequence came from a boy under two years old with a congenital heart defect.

In DNA form, the CDR3 reads TGCAGCGTTGATGGACTAGCGGGAGTCGACAATGAGCAGTTCTTC. It codes for CSVDGLAGVDNEQFF. The V call is TRBV29-1, the J call TRBJ2-1; 13 positions agree with TRBD2. The CDR3 is 15 residues long. V lost 3 bases and J lost 5; bases outside the gene matches: 4. The germline V gene has CDR1 SQVTM and CDR2 ANQGSEA.